This is a list of T cell receptor beta chains from one sample in a study of OX40 agonist ivuxolimab in advanced cancers. TCRdb's copy holds only in-frame clones and misses some; the assay was immunoSEQ multiplex PCR. The table has around 60,000 clones, around 84% seen once. This sample comprised CD4+ or CD8+ T cells sorted from blood, obtained in a trial of the OX40 agonist ivuxolimab. All receptors derive from an adult with an advanced solid tumor such as melanoma, head and neck, liver or kidney cancer. CDR3s include the opening cysteine and the closing phenylalanine or tryptophan. D genes are given only for firm matches. Where a row states a size, it is once, few, many or the class of an expanded clone; other rows omit it.

NA	TRBV2	NA	TRBJ1-2	CASRPPTGGPLFGYTF	TGTGCCAGCAGACCGCCTACGGGAGGTCCGCTTTTCGGCTACACCTTC
NA	TRBV30	NA	TRBJ2-6	CAWVRGANVLTF	TGTGCCTGGGTGCGAGGGGCCAACGTCCTGACTTTC
NA	TRBV29-1	NA	TRBJ2-3	CSVQGRSSTDTQYF	TGCAGCGTTCAAGGGCGTTCTAGCACAGATACGCAGTATTTT
NA	TRBV30	NA	TRBJ2-7	CAWSVRGDEQYF	TGTGCCTGGAGTGTTCGAGGGGACGAGCAGTACTTC
NA	TRBV27	NA	TRBJ2-2	CASSLLPANTGELFF	TGTGCCAGCAGTTTACTCCCAGCGAACACCGGGGAGCTGTTTTTT
TRBD1	TRBV6-1	once	TRBJ2-7	CASNRQGEQYF	TGTGCCAGCAATAGACAGGGCGAGCAGTACTTC
NA	TRBV5-4	NA	TRBJ2-5	CASSLQLTEETQYF	TGTGCCAGCAGCTTACAACTGACGGAAGAGACCCAGTACTTC
NA	TRBV2	NA	TRBJ1-5	CASSEEAWGLSNQPQHF	TGTGCCAGCAGTGAAGAAGCCTGGGGGCTGAGCAATCAGCCCCAGCATTTT
NA	TRBV19	many	TRBJ1-4	CASSSGRINEKLFF	TGTGCCAGTAGTTCGGGACGGATTAATGAAAAACTGTTTTTT
TRBD1	TRBV5-6	NA	TRBJ2-1	CASSLTGVNNEQFF	TGTGCCAGCAGCTTGACAGGGGTGAACAATGAGCAGTTCTTC
NA	TRBV29-1	NA	TRBJ1-4	CSAGVANEKLFF	TGCAGCGCAGGAGTAGCTAATGAAAAACTGTTTTTT
NA	TRBV5-5	few	TRBJ1-4	CASSLGAANEKLFF	TGTGCCAGCAGTCTGGGGGCCGCTAATGAAAAACTGTTTTTT
TRBD1	TRBV27	NA	TRBJ1-1	CASRRDRVTEAFF	TGTGCCAGCAGAAGGGACAGGGTAACTGAAGCTTTCTTT
TRBD1	TRBV11-2	NA	TRBJ2-7	CASSLRTGPYEQYF	TGTGCCAGCAGCTTGAGGACAGGGCCCTACGAGCAGTACTTC
TRBD1	TRBV5-1	once	TRBJ2-7	CASRRLGQGSYEQYF	TGCGCCAGCAGAAGGTTAGGACAGGGGTCCTACGAGCAGTACTTC
TRBD2	TRBV4-2	NA	TRBJ2-7	CASSSSGRAYEQYF	TGTGCCAGCAGCAGTAGCGGGAGGGCCTACGAGCAGTACTTC
NA	TRBV9	NA	TRBJ2-2	CASSRSPRGWVTGELFF	TGTGCCAGCAGTCGTAGCCCCCGGGGGTGGGTCACCGGGGAGCTGTTTTTT
NA	TRBV30	NA	TRBJ1-1	CAWGPMNTEAFF	TGTGCCTGGGGGCCGATGAACACTGAAGCTTTCTTT
TRBD2	TRBV11-2	NA	TRBJ2-7	CASSASGGQYEQYF	TGTGCCAGCAGCGCTAGCGGGGGGCAGTACGAGCAGTACTTC
TRBD1	TRBV5-8	once	TRBJ2-3	CASRIAGGLQVDTQYF	TGTGCCAGCAGAATCGCAGGGGGCTTGCAGGTAGATACGCAGTATTTT
NA	TRBV30	NA	TRBJ1-4	CAWRSTEEKLFF	TGTGCCTGGAGGTCGACTGAGGAAAAACTGTTTTTT
NA	TRBV27	NA	TRBJ2-2	CASRDTNTGELFF	TGTGCCAGCAGGGATACGAACACCGGGGAGCTGTTTTTT
TRBD1	TRBV2	NA	TRBJ1-2	CASSEVDRGPYGYTF	TGTGCCAGCAGTGAGGTTGACAGGGGCCCCTATGGCTACACCTTC
NA	TRBV28	few	TRBJ1-5	CASSSAGNQPQHF	TGTGCCAGCAGTTCTGCGGGTAATCAGCCCCAGCATTTT
TRBD2	TRBV28	NA	TRBJ2-7	CASSLPGSGSLDEQYF	TGTGCCAGCAGCCTTCCTGGGAGCGGGAGCTTAGACGAGCAGTACTTC
NA	TRBV2	NA	TRBJ2-3	CASTRLGGTDTQYF	TGTGCCAGCACCAGACTAGGGGGCACAGATACGCAGTATTTT
NA	TRBV18	few	TRBJ1-2	CASSGDTTTNYGYTF	TGTGCCAGCTCAGGGGACACAACCACTAACTATGGCTACACCTTC
NA	TRBV4-1	NA	TRBJ1-4	CASSQVGALSEKLFF	TGCGCCAGCAGCCAAGTTGGGGCCCTTAGTGAAAAACTGTTTTTT
NA	TRBV4-1	NA	TRBJ2-2	CASSLQGATGELFF	TGCGCCAGCAGCCTCCAAGGGGCCACCGGGGAGCTGTTTTTT
TRBD1	TRBV6-1	NA	TRBJ2-5	CASSITGGRQETQYF	TGTGCCAGCTCGATAACAGGGGGTCGTCAAGAGACCCAGTACTTC
TRBD2	TRBV28	NA	TRBJ2-7	CASSFAGGPYEQYF	TGTGCCAGCAGTTTTGCGGGAGGGCCCTACGAGCAGTACTTC
TRBD1	TRBV6-5	medium-sized	TRBJ2-7	CASRRQGPYEQYF	TGTGCCAGCAGGCGACAGGGCCCCTACGAGCAGTACTTC
NA	TRBV7-3	NA	TRBJ2-3	CASSLRGHTDTQYF	TGTGCCAGCAGCTTAAGGGGGCACACAGATACGCAGTATTTT
NA	TRBV30	few	TRBJ2-2	CAWSVVGGELFF	TGTGCCTGGAGTGTAGTAGGCGGGGAGCTGTTTTTT
NA	TRBV7-8	few	TRBJ1-5	CASSLGWGKQPQHF	TGTGCCAGCAGCTTAGGATGGGGTAAGCAGCCCCAGCATTTT
TRBD2	TRBV6-5	NA	TRBJ2-1	CASSYPGLAFGHEQFF	TGTGCCAGCAGTTACCCGGGACTAGCATTTGGGCATGAGCAGTTCTTC
NA	TRBV15	NA	TRBJ1-1	CATSGHRVETEAFF	TGTGCCACCAGCGGACACAGGGTGGAGACTGAAGCTTTCTTT
TRBD1	TRBV19	few	TRBJ1-5	CASSTTGTANQPQHF	TGTGCCAGTAGTACAACCGGGACAGCAAATCAGCCCCAGCATTTT
NA	TRBV7-8	NA	TRBJ2-7	CASSLGWSYEQYF	TGTGCCAGCAGCTTAGGTTGGAGCTACGAGCAGTACTTC
NA	TRBV7-2	NA	TRBJ2-2	CASSLVVIQTGELFF	TGTGCCAGCAGCTTAGTAGTAATTCAGACCGGGGAGCTGTTTTTT
NA	TRBV10-1	medium-sized	TRBJ2-7	CASSKAGSHIYEQYF	TGCGCCAGCAGCAAAGCCGGGAGCCACATATACGAGCAGTACTTC
TRBD1	TRBV10-2	few	TRBJ1-1	CASSVTGGNTEAFF	TGCGCCAGCAGTGTCACAGGGGGGAACACTGAAGCTTTCTTT
NA	TRBV21-1	NA	TRBJ1-4	CASSLRTRWGF	TGTGCCAGCAGCCTTCGGACCCGGTGGGGATTT
NA	TRBV11-2	NA	TRBJ1-2	CASSPPWGFGYTF	TGTGCCAGCAGCCCTCCCTGGGGATTTGGCTACACCTTC
NA	TRBV5-6	NA	TRBJ2-1	CASSLNGWSEQFF	TGTGCCAGCAGCTTAAACGGCTGGAGTGAGCAGTTCTTC
TRBD2	TRBV7-2	NA	TRBJ2-1	CARREASGTSYNEQFF	TGTGCCCGGAGGGAGGCTAGCGGGACTTCCTACAATGAGCAGTTCTTC
NA	TRBV12-5	once	TRBJ1-1	CASGLAGTVNTEAFF	TGTGCTAGTGGTTTGGCCGGGACGGTGAACACTGAAGCTTTCTTT
NA	TRBV5-3	NA	TRBJ1-5	CARSLYREWNQPQHF	TGTGCCAGAAGCCTATACAGGGAGTGGAATCAGCCCCAGCATTTT
NA	TRBV12-1	few	TRBJ2-1	CASSPGTSGGYNEQFF	TGTGCCAGCAGCCCGGGGACTAGCGGGGGCTACAATGAGCAGTTCTTC
TRBD1	TRBV5-1	NA	TRBJ1-2	CASSSLDRAAGYTF	TGCGCCAGCAGCTCCCTCGACAGGGCCGCTGGCTACACCTTC
TRBD1	TRBV9	NA	TRBJ1-2	CASSVARGPTNYGYTF	TGTGCCAGCAGCGTAGCTAGGGGGCCAACTAACTATGGCTACACCTTC
NA	TRBV2	NA	TRBJ2-2	CASSVNRGLTGELFF	TGTGCCAGCAGTGTAAATCGGGGGCTCACCGGGGAGCTGTTTTTT
NA	TRBV7-6	NA	TRBJ1-4	CASSLGGEFGEKLFF	TGTGCCAGCAGCTTGGGAGGGGAGTTTGGTGAAAAACTGTTTTTT
NA	TRBV11-3	NA	TRBJ2-2	CASSLRRAGELFF	TGTGCCAGCAGCTTACGCAGGGCCGGGGAGCTGTTTTTT
TRBD2	TRBV11-2	once	TRBJ2-3	CASSSPSGNTDTQYF	TGTGCCAGCAGCTCCCCTAGCGGAAACACAGATACGCAGTATTTT
NA	TRBV10-3	NA	TRBJ2-5	CAIGETETQYF	TGTGCCATCGGGGAAACAGAGACCCAGTACTTC
NA	TRBV21-1	NA	TRBJ1-1	CASSKNTEAFF	TGTGCCAGCAGCAAAAACACTGAAGCTTTCTTT
TRBD1	TRBV29-1	few	TRBJ2-1	CSANRGNNEQFF	TGCAGCGCAAACAGGGGGAACAATGAGCAGTTCTTC
TRBD1	TRBV19	NA	TRBJ1-5	CASKTRFGQGLYSNQPQHF	TGTGCCAGTAAAACTAGGTTCGGACAGGGGTTGTATAGCAATCAGCCCCAGCATTTT
NA	TRBV7-2	NA	TRBJ1-5	CASSLVGTGTVRHF	NA